What follows are 7 T cell receptor beta chains derived from one specimen sequenced in a study of CD8 T cells in ankylosing spondylitis. One entry per CDR3 protein results from TCRdb running MiXCR on the 5' RACE reads. Counted here are roughly 180,000 distinct CDR3 sequences, approximately 10% occurring once; the ten biggest clones make up over 12%. Sequenced: blood, either unsorted or a sorted T cell fraction (not recorded which). The receptor set was obtained from a female donor with ankylosing spondylitis or in good health (not recorded which).

This clonotype came up a few times. The CDR3 sequence: CSVSGSGNEQFF. CDR3 coding DNA: TGCAGCGTGTCGGGAAGTGGTAATGAGCAGTTCTTC. The V gene is TRBV29-1, the J gene TRBJ2-1; weak D call: TRBD2 (5 bases). Germline V CDR1 and CDR2: SQVTM, ANQGSEA. The CDR3 is 12 residues long. V lost 6 bases to trimming and J lost 7 bases, with 13 bases between them.

There are a few counts of this clonotype. The V gene is TRBV20-1, the J gene TRBJ2-2, with TRBD1 matching 8 bases. CDR1 and CDR2 from the germline V gene are DFQATT and SNEGSKA (reference sequence). Losses at the gene ends were 6 bases for V and 4 bases for J; bases not matched to a gene: 10. The CDR3 runs 15 residues. CDR3 in DNA: TGCAGTGCCATGGTGGGGACAGGACTCACCGGGGAGCTGTTTTTT. Its translation is CSAMVGTGLTGELFF.

This clonotype was seen only a few times. V usage is TRBV15 and J usage is TRBJ2-1, with D possibly TRBD2 on 5 matching bases. V dropped 0 bases and J dropped 6 bases, with 15 bases sitting between them. The CDR3 covers 16 residues. In germline, CDR1 is LNHNV, CDR2 YYDKDF (reference sequence). CDR3 loop: CATSRDWSGGLNEQFF. The CDR3 nucleotides read TGTGCCACCAGCAGAGATTGGTCTGGAGGCCTCAATGAGCAGTTCTTC.

The V call is TRBV7-9, the J call TRBJ2-1; 7 bases agree with TRBD2. Trimming at V came to 1 base and at J to 7 bases, leaving 7 bases not matched to a gene. CDR1 is SEHNR, CDR2 FQNEAQ, per germline (reference sequence). The CDR3 consists of 15 residues. Here the CDR3 DNA reads TGTGCCAGCAGCTTAGAGGTCCTAGCGGAAAATGAGCAGTTCTTC. This gives the protein CASSLEVLAENEQFF.

The V and J genes are TRBV12-3 or TRBV12-4 and TRBJ2-1; D may be TRBD2 (5 bases). The V end was cut by 5 bases, the J end by 9 bases, with 26 bases between. The CDR3 length is 17 residues. The DNA for the CDR3 is TGTGCCAGCAGTAACCCCGGGAAAGGTGTCCTTTCTCGTGAGCAGTTCTTC. It is translated as CASSNPGKGVLSREQFF.

This clonotype was counted a few times. V is TRBV3-1 and J is TRBJ2-7, with 13 bases that match TRBD2. The V gene end was trimmed by 6 bases and the J gene end by 2 bases; junction bases not matched to a gene: 10. Germline CDR1 and CDR2: LGHDT and YNNKEL (reference sequence). This CDR3 comprises 17 residues. DNA for the CDR3: TGTGCCAGCAGAACAACTAGCGGGAGGGCCACTACCTACGAGCAGTACTTC. Protein sequence: CASRTTSGRATTYEQYF.

This chain links TRBV6-2 or TRBV6-3 with TRBJ1-5; D call uncertain. Trimming cost V 4 bases and J 7 bases, with 8 bases left between them. The CDR3 is 12 residues long. In germline, CDR1 is MNHEY, CDR2 SVGEGT. The CDR3 loop reads CASSFTGQPQHF. The DNA for the CDR3 is TGTGCCAGCAGTTTTACGGGGCAGCCCCAGCATTTT.